This TCR beta chain was retrieved from a study of blood T cell repertoires in COVID-19. Turning to the study itself: There were acute and convalescent COVID-19 samples, and they came from the United States, Italy and Spain.

Source study methods: Reference gene primers were amplified, and this amplification served to estimate nucleated cell counts. Produced via immunoSEQ multiplex PCR; TCRdb's table is partial and in-frame only. V and J calls and clone size are those listed in that table; D and trimming were worked out from the DNA. The profile shows 200,000 to 300,000 clones, roughly 80% of them singletons. Sequencing input: peripheral blood. This clonotype was obtained from a woman of 80 years or more with COVID-19, enrolled during active disease.

The CDR3 sequence is CASSLWRLRQGNQPQHF. The CDR3 DNA follows: TGTGCCAGCAGTTTATGGCGCCTACGACAGGGCAATCAGCCCCAGCATTTT. The chain recombines TRBV28 with TRBJ1-5; possible D gene TRBD1, 6 bases. Germline CDR1 and CDR2: MDHEN and SYDVKM. The CDR3 contains 17 residues. Trimming took 0 bases from V and 2 from J, leaving 14 bases between them.